This TCR beta chain was captured by sequencing in a study of blood T cell repertoires in COVID-19. Study context: The United States, Italy and Spain were the sources of the acute and convalescent COVID-19 samples.

Study members were between roughly 18 and 89 years old and lived in 25 or so US regions. Two negative PCRs, clearance, or symptom resolution characterized the recovered Cohort 3 donors. Trimming took off 4 bases at V and 1 base at J, with 20 bases between the two ends. The CDR3 consists of 17 residues. Germline V gives CDR1 MGHRA, CDR2 YSYEKL. Per the authors' pipeline: By means of reference gene primer amplification, nucleated cell counts were estimated. Sequenced by immunoSEQ multiplex PCR; TCRdb stores in-frame clones only, minus some. V and J calls and clone size are given by that table; D and trimming were obtained from the DNA. The sample contains roughly 350,000 clones, around 90% of which appear only once.

The sequenced material came from PBMCs or T cells enriched from blood (not recorded which). The clonotype comes from a woman in her 30s who had recovered from COVID-19. This rearrangement joins TRBV4-1 to TRBJ2-7; weak D call: TRBD2 (6 bases). The CDR3 here is CASSPLGGLSSSYEQYF. CDR3 coding DNA: TGCGCCAGCAGCCCTTTGGGGGGTCTCTCAAGTTCCTACGAGCAGTACTTC.